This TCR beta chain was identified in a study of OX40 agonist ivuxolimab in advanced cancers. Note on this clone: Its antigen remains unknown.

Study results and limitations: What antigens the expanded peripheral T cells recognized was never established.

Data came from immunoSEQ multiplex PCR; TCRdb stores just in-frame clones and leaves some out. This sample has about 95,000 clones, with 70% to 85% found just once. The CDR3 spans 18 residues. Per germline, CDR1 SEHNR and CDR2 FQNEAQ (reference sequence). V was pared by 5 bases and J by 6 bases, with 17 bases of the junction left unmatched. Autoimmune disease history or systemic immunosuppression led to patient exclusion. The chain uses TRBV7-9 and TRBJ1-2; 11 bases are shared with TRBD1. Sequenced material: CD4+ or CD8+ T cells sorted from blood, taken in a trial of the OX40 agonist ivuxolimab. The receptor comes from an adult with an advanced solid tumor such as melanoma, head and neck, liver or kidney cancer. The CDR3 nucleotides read TGTGCCAGCAGCCGACCTCCCATCTCGGACAGGGGGCAGAATGGCTACACCTTC. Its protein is CASSRPPISDRGQNGYTF.